This T cell receptor (beta chain) was recorded in a study of a mutant IDH1 vaccine in newly diagnosed glioma. Study-level information: Patients had received radiotherapy, temozolomide, or both previously, most receiving both.

Germline CDR1 is KGHSH and CDR2 is LQKENI. The CDR3 sequence is 16 residues long. After removal of 6 bases from V and 1 base from J, the junction contained 9 bases not matched to a gene. The sample's time point: week 11, during vaccination. What each vaccine dose contained was 300 ug of mutant IDH1 20-mer peptide, accompanied by topical imiquimod. Note on this clone: What it recognizes is unknown.

The protocol was immunoSEQ multiplex PCR, while the TCRdb copy is restricted to in-frame clones and leaves out a portion. Here the sample spans under 150,000 clones, roughly nine tenths being singletons. Study-wide findings and caveats: Pseudoprogression seemingly bore no relation to changes in top peripheral T cell clonotypes.

Material: PBMCs, obtained from a glioma patient whose treatment included an IDH1 peptide vaccine. The sequence was obtained from a woman in her forties or fifties with glioma. The rearrangement joins TRBV18 to TRBJ1-1, with 9 bases fitting TRBD1. This CDR3 reads CASSWGQGVGNTEAFF. CDR3 DNA sequence: TGTGCCAGCTCGTGGGGACAGGGAGTAGGGAACACTGAAGCTTTCTTT.